Listed below are T cell receptor beta chains from one sample, sequenced in a study of T cells in Graves' hyperthyroidism and ophthalmopathy. TCRdb reprocessed the multiplex PCR reads via MiXCR and lists one record per CDR3 protein. The sample lists approximately 150,000 distinct CDR3 sequences, about 9.4% occurring once. The sample comprised blood. The receptor set was obtained from a woman aged 18 to 35 with Graves' hyperthyroidism that later progressed to Graves' ophthalmopathy. The CDR3 runs from the conserved cysteine through the conserved F or W. The order of the fields is clone size, J gene, D gene, V gene, CDR3 protein, CDR3 DNA. D genes are given only for firm matches. Some rows mark clone size as missing; the rest say once, few, many or name a class of expanded clone.

clone_size: NA
j_call: TRBJ1-2
d_call: NA
v_call: TRBV14
cdr3_aa: CASSQAGNYGYTF
cdr3_nt: TGTGCCAGCAGCCAAGCTGGGAACTATGGCTACACCTTC

clone_size: many
j_call: TRBJ2-3
d_call: NA
v_call: TRBV20-1
cdr3_aa: CSARDLQRATDTQYF
cdr3_nt: TGCAGTGCTAGAGATCTCCAGCGGGCAACAGATACGCAGTATTTT

clone_size: many
j_call: TRBJ1-5
d_call: NA
v_call: TRBV6-2/TRBV6-3
cdr3_aa: CASSRNRETGNQPQHF
cdr3_nt: TGTGCCAGCAGCCGCAACAGGGAAACCGGCAATCAGCCCCAGCATTTT

clone_size: many
j_call: TRBJ1-2
d_call: NA
v_call: TRBV28
cdr3_aa: CASKDQGNYYGYTF
cdr3_nt: TGTGCCAGCAAGGACCAGGGGAACTACTATGGCTACACCTTC

clone_size: many
j_call: TRBJ2-2
d_call: TRBD1
v_call: TRBV6-1
cdr3_aa: CASCLNRGFTGELFF
cdr3_nt: TGTGCCAGCTGCCTTAACAGGGGATTCACCGGGGAGCTGTTTTTT

clone_size: NA
j_call: TRBJ2-2
d_call: TRBD2
v_call: TRBV29-1
cdr3_aa: CSVGEGRKGTGELFF
cdr3_nt: TGCAGCGTTGGGGAGGGGCGGAAAGGCACCGGGGAGCTGTTTTTT

clone_size: many
j_call: TRBJ2-5
d_call: NA
v_call: TRBV28
cdr3_aa: CASSLRGEAPQETQYF
cdr3_nt: TGTGCCAGCAGCCTGAGGGGGGAAGCACCCCAAGAGACCCAGTACTTC

clone_size: many
j_call: TRBJ1-1
d_call: NA
v_call: TRBV7-9
cdr3_aa: CASSLGSLANTEALF
cdr3_nt: TGTGCCAGCAGCTTAGGTAGTCTGGCTAACACTGAAGCTCTCTTT

clone_size: many
j_call: TRBJ1-2
d_call: NA
v_call: TRBV9
cdr3_aa: CASSVQGLDGYTF
cdr3_nt: TGTGCCAGCAGCGTACAGGGGTTGGATGGCTACACCTTC

clone_size: few
j_call: TRBJ2-7
d_call: TRBD2
v_call: TRBV6-1
cdr3_aa: CASNKLAEGGAEQYF
cdr3_nt: TGTGCCAGCAACAAACTAGCGGAGGGAGGGGCCGAGCAGTACTTC

clone_size: many
j_call: TRBJ2-3
d_call: TRBD1
v_call: TRBV10-3
cdr3_aa: CAISGTGVILSDTQYF
cdr3_nt: TGTGCCATCAGTGGAACAGGGGTTATCTTGTCAGATACGCAGTATTTT

clone_size: many
j_call: TRBJ2-4
d_call: NA
v_call: TRBV2
cdr3_aa: CASSGRGNIQYF
cdr3_nt: TGTGCCAGCAGCGGAAGGGGGAACATTCAGTACTTC

clone_size: many
j_call: TRBJ2-5
d_call: TRBD2
v_call: TRBV28
cdr3_aa: CASSLRDSGRAKETQYF
cdr3_nt: TGTGCCAGCAGTTTAAGGGATAGCGGGAGGGCTAAAGAGACCCAGTACTTC

clone_size: many
j_call: TRBJ2-1
d_call: TRBD2
v_call: TRBV5-6
cdr3_aa: CASSLGAAREGWEQFF
cdr3_nt: TGTGCCAGCAGCTTGGGAGCGGCTAGGGAGGGATGGGAGCAGTTCTTC

clone_size: many
j_call: TRBJ1-1
d_call: TRBD1
v_call: TRBV12-3/TRBV12-4
cdr3_aa: CASSMTGLGNTEAFF
cdr3_nt: TGTGCCAGCAGCATGACAGGGCTTGGGAACACTGAAGCTTTCTTT

clone_size: many
j_call: TRBJ2-7
d_call: NA
v_call: TRBV4-1
cdr3_aa: CASSQYDTGGAYEQYF
cdr3_nt: TGCGCCAGCAGCCAGTACGACACAGGGGGGGCCTACGAGCAGTACTTC

clone_size: many
j_call: TRBJ1-2
d_call: NA
v_call: TRBV19
cdr3_aa: CASSIRPADGYTF
cdr3_nt: TGTGCCAGTAGTATACGCCCGGCAGATGGCTACACCTTC

clone_size: many
j_call: TRBJ2-7
d_call: TRBD2
v_call: TRBV10-3
cdr3_aa: CAISPSGSSYEQYF
cdr3_nt: TGTGCCATCAGTCCTAGCGGGAGCTCCTACGAGCAGTACTTC

clone_size: few
j_call: TRBJ2-1
d_call: TRBD2
v_call: TRBV19
cdr3_aa: CASSTGLAGGYYNEQFF
cdr3_nt: TGTGCCAGTAGTACGGGACTAGCGGGAGGGTATTACAATGAGCAGTTCTTC

clone_size: many
j_call: TRBJ2-1
d_call: NA
v_call: TRBV14
cdr3_aa: CASSFTRSYNEQFF
cdr3_nt: TGTGCCAGCAGCTTTACGCGGAGCTACAATGAGCAGTTCTTC

clone_size: many
j_call: TRBJ1-1
d_call: NA
v_call: TRBV11-2
cdr3_aa: CARSLVRGAVNTEAFF
cdr3_nt: TGTGCCCGCAGCTTAGTTCGGGGGGCCGTGAACACTGAAGCTTTCTTT

clone_size: NA
j_call: TRBJ2-7
d_call: NA
v_call: TRBV13
cdr3_aa: CASSSTSSLNYEQYF
cdr3_nt: TGTGCCAGCAGCTCCACTAGCTCTCTTAACTACGAGCAGTACTTC

clone_size: NA
j_call: TRBJ1-6
d_call: NA
v_call: TRBV13
cdr3_aa: CASSLGGQLNSPLHF
cdr3_nt: TGTGCCAGCAGCTTAGGTGGACAGCTTAATTCACCCCTCCACTTT